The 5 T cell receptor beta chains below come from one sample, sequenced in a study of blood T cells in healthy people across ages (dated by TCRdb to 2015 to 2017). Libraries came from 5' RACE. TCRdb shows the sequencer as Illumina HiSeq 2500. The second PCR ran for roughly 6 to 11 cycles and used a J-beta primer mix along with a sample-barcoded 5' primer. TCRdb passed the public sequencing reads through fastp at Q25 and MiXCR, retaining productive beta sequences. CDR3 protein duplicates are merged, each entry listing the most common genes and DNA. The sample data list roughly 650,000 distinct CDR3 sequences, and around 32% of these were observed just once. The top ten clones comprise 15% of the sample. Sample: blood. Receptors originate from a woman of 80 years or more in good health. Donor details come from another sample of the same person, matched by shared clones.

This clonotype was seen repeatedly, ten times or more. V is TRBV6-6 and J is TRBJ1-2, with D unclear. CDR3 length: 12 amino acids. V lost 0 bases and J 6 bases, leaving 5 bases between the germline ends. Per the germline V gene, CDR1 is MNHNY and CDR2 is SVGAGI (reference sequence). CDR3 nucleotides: TGTGCCAGCAGTTACTCGGAAGATGGCTACACCTTC. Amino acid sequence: CASSYSEDGYTF.

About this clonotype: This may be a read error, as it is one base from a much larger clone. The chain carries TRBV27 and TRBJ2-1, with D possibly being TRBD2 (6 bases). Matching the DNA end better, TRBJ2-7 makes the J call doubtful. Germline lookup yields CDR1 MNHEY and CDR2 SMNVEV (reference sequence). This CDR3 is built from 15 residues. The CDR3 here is CASSPRGDWINEQYF. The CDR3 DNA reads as TGTGCCAGCTCCCCGCGAGGGGACTGGATCAATGAGCAGTACTTC.

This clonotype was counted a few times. CDR3: CAWDVQPSYNSPLHF. The CDR3 DNA follows: TGTGCCTGGGACGTACAGCCCTCCTATAATTCACCCCTCCACTTT. The gene calls are TRBV30 and TRBJ1-6; no firm D call. Germline V gene sequence: CDR1 GTSNPN, CDR2 SVGIG (reference sequence). Trimming left V 5 bases short and J 0 bases short, with 11 bases between. This CDR3 has 15 residues. Using reference TRBV30 and TRBJ1-6 for the parts outside the CDR3, the full variable domain is SQTIHQWPATLVQPVGSPLSLECTVEGTSNPNLYWYRQAAGRGLQLLFYSVGIGQISSEVPQNLSASRPQDRQFILSSKKLLLSDSGFYLCAWDVQPSYNSPLHFGNGTRLTVT.

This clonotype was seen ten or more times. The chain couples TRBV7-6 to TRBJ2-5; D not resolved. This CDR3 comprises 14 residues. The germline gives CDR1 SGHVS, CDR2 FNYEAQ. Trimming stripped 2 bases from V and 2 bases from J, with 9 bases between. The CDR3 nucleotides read TGTGCCAGCAGCTTATCCGGTTATCAAGAGACCCAGTACTTC. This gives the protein CASSLSGYQETQYF.

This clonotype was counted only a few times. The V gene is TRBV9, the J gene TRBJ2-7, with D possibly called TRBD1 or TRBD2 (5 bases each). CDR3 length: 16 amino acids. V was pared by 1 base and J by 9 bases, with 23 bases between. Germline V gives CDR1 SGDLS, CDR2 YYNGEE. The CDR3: CASSVRGRESLRGQYF. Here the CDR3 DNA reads TGTGCCAGCAGCGTACGGGGACGAGAAAGTTTGAGGGGGCAGTACTTC.